The text below deals with one T cell receptor (beta chain). Antigen: not known. Trimming left V 8 bases short and J 0 bases short, with 14 bases between. CDR1 is MNHNY, CDR2 SVGAGI, per germline (reference sequence). There are 15 residues in the CDR3. This sample is part of a study of T cell responses to AZD1222 COVID-19 vaccine. Study-wide points: It should be noted that donors were predominantly white British and more often female, and clonal diversity was possibly underestimated. No repertoire was sampled before or during the peak T cell response, only after it.

Sequencing used immunoSEQ multiplex PCR; TCRdb keeps in-frame clones, though not all of them. Of 95,000 to 100,000 clones listed, more than 85% are singletons. The V and J genes are TRBV6-6 and TRBJ2-1, with unresolved D. This sequence was found in an adult in good health. The sequenced sample was peripheral blood, obtained on day 0 of AZD1222 vaccination. The CDR3 nucleotides are TGTGCCAGCGGCTCGGTCAGTGGCTCCTACAATGAGCAGTTCTTC. This encodes CASGSVSGSYNEQFF.